The next 6 T cell receptor beta chains were all read from a single sample in a study of blood T cell repertoires in COVID-19. Data came from immunoSEQ multiplex PCR; TCRdb stores just in-frame clones and leaves some out. The sample records approximately 240,000 clones, roughly 81% being singletons. The sample comprised peripheral blood. The receptors here all came from a man between 50 and 59 years old who had recovered from COVID-19.

This clone was counted a few times. The V gene is TRBV2, the J gene TRBJ2-7; TRBD2 might be the D (6 bases). Trimming left V 3 bases short and J 1 base short, with 7 bases between. CDR3 length: 13 amino acids. Germline V gene sequence: CDR1 SNHLY, CDR2 FYNNEI. CDR3 sequence (DNA): TGTGCCAGCAGTGATGGGAGGTCCTACGAGCAGTACTTC. Protein sequence: CASSDGRSYEQYF.

The V call is TRBV5-1, the J call TRBJ2-2; 10 nucleotides agree with TRBD2. V shed 0 bases, J shed 0 bases, and the junction held 11 bases outside the gene matches. CDR1 and CDR2 (germline): SGHRS, YFSETQ. The CDR3 is 20 residues long. The CDR3 protein is CASSLAPPASGSANTGELFF. CDR3 coding DNA: TGCGCCAGCAGCTTGGCCCCCCCGGCTAGCGGGAGCGCGAACACCGGGGAGCTGTTTTTT.

The chain couples TRBV2 to TRBJ2-5, with 9 nucleotides matching TRBD1. Germline CDR1 SNHLY, CDR2 FYNNEI. The CDR3 contains 15 residues. With V trimmed by 5 bases and J by 2 bases, 6 bases remained unmatched. Written as DNA, the CDR3 is TGTGCCAGCAGTCGACAGGGGGTAGGACAAGAGACCCAGTACTTC. Its translation: CASSRQGVGQETQYF.

The CDR3 protein is CASSQGDRDEETQYF. DNA of the CDR3: TGTGCCAGCAGCCAAGGGGACAGGGATGAGGAGACCCAGTACTTC. The J gene is TRBJ2-5, the V gene TRBV4-2; 9 bases agree with TRBD1. Germline loops: CDR1 LGHNA, CDR2 YNFKEQ. The CDR3 covers 15 residues. Trimming took 1 base from V and 5 from J; bases not matched to a gene: 5.

The CDR3 DNA sequence: TGTGCCAGCAGTCCAGCGGGAGTACCCAACGAGCAGTACTTC. Protein product: CASSPAGVPNEQYF. J is TRBJ2-7 and V is TRBV28; 8 nucleotides line up with TRBD2. V lost 5 bases to trimming and J lost 5 bases; unmatched junction nucleotides: 8. The germline CDR1 and CDR2 sequences are MDHEN and SYDVKM. This CDR3 is built from 14 residues.

This chain links TRBV7-8 with TRBJ2-2; TRBD2 matches 14 bases. The CDR3 totals 18 residues. CDR1 is SGHVS and CDR2 is FQNEAQ in the germline V gene. Losses at the gene ends were 3 bases for V and 5 bases for J; bases not matched to a gene: 8. The CDR3 spells CASSLTSGRAGRTGELFF. Here the CDR3 DNA reads TGTGCCAGCAGCTTGACTAGCGGGAGGGCCGGGAGAACCGGGGAGCTGTTTTTT.